The 14 T cell receptor beta chains presented below share a single source sample, sequenced in a study of Ad26.COV2.S vaccination and SARS-CoV-2 variants. Profiling relied on immunoSEQ multiplex PCR, and the TCRdb table lists in-frame clones only, not all of them. The table includes around 370,000 clones, 80% to 90% detected once. Stated treatment: 19 received Ad26.COV2.S at low or high dose, single or two shots; about 5 received placebo; per-sample allocation not given. It was on day 63 after the first vaccine or placebo injection that samples were taken. The specimen comprised peripheral blood, sampled in a trial of Ad26.COV2.S vaccine versus placebo. These TCRs come from a person aged 18-65 years who received the Ad26.COV2.S COVID-19 vaccine or a placebo.

The V and J genes are TRBV28 and TRBJ2-2; D remains unclear. The CDR3 covers 17 residues. V was pared by 2 bases and J by 0 bases, with 13 bases between. Germline V gives CDR1 MDHEN, CDR2 SYDVKM. This CDR3 reads CASSLVHAQSNTGELFF. The CDR3 nucleotides are TGTGCCAGCAGTTTAGTTCACGCACAGTCGAACACCGGGGAGCTGTTTTTT.

The chain joins TRBV3-1 (or the pseudogene TRBV3-2) to TRBJ1-2, with no clear D. The V end lost 1 base, the J end lost 4 bases, and 7 bases lay between the germline ends. Germline V gene data show CDR1 as LGHDT and CDR2 as YNNKEL (reference sequence). The CDR3 consists of 13 residues. CDR3 amino acids: CASSQGGTYGYTF. The CDR3, as DNA: TGTGCCAGCAGCCAAGGAGGAACCTATGGCTACACCTTC.

V is TRBV5-1 and J is TRBJ1-1; 8 bases are shared with TRBD1. The CDR3 is 18 residues long. The germline CDR1 and CDR2 sequences are SGHRS and YFSETQ. V lost 5 bases to trimming and J lost 1 base; unmatched junction nucleotides: 16. The CDR3 protein is CASRDGGQGGLGNTEAFF. DNA for the CDR3: TGCGCCAGCAGGGACGGAGGACAGGGAGGGTTGGGGAACACTGAAGCTTTCTTT.

The chain joins TRBV28 to TRBJ1-2; no definite D call. CDR3 length: 12 residues. Germline values: CDR1 MDHEN, CDR2 SYDVKM. V lost 8 bases and J lost 6, with 13 bases in between. CDR3 nucleotide sequence: TGTGCCAGCCAAGTAGTTAAGGATGGCTACACCTTC. It yields the protein CASQVVKDGYTF.

The chain employs TRBV9 and TRBJ1-6; a weak D match, TRBD1 (5 bases). The CDR3 is made up of 14 amino acids. The V gene lost 4 bases and the J gene lost 7 bases, with 12 bases spanning the gap. Germline V gives CDR1 SGDLS, CDR2 YYNGEE. CDR3 amino acids: CASSRGRQNSPLHF. The CDR3 coding sequence is TGTGCCAGCAGCAGGGGACGGCAAAATTCACCCCTCCACTTT.

This clone was observed once. The rearrangement joins TRBV7-8 to TRBJ2-2, with 8 positions matching TRBD2. The V and J ends lost 2 bases and 6 bases, in that order; junction bases with no gene match: 2. Germline-derived CDR1 and CDR2 are SGHVS and FQNEAQ. The CDR3 runs to 14 residues. CDR3 DNA: TGTGCCAGCAGCTTAACGGGGGGGCCCGGGGAGCTGTTTTTT. This sequence encodes CASSLTGGPGELFF.

The rearrangement joins TRBV7-6 to TRBJ2-5, with TRBD2 matching over 8 bases. Losses at the gene ends were 1 base for V and 5 bases for J; bases not matched to a gene: 3. This CDR3 is 14 amino acids long. In germline, CDR1 is SGHVS, CDR2 FNYEAQ. CDR3 amino acids: CASSLEVAGETQYF. The CDR3 DNA reads TGTGCCAGCAGCTTAGAGGTAGCGGGGGAGACCCAGTACTTC.

The V gene is TRBV29-1, the J gene TRBJ2-6; TRBD1 matches 7 bases. J lost 4 bases, V lost 4 bases, and 7 bases had no gene match. Germline CDR1 reads SQVTM; CDR2 reads ANQGSEA. This CDR3 has 15 residues. CDR3 sequence: CSVVLRGQGANVLTF. The CDR3 coding sequence is TGCAGCGTTGTGTTGAGGGGGCAAGGGGCCAACGTCCTGACTTTC. The full variable domain, rest sourced from reference TRBV29-1 and TRBJ2-6, is SAVISQKPSRDICQRGTSLTIQCQVDSQVTMMFWYRQQPGQSLTLIATANQGSEATYESGFVIDKFPISRPNLTFSTLTVSNMSPEDSSIYLCSVVLRGQGANVLTFGAGSRLTVL.

The chain links TRBV5-1 to TRBJ2-7; a possible D gene is TRBD1 (5 bases). CDR1 SGHRS and CDR2 YFSETQ come from the germline V gene. CDR3 length: 13 amino acids. Trimming pared 4 bases from V and 5 bases from J, leaving 13 bases between. The CDR3 bases are TGCGCCAGCAGCCCGGAAAGGGGCCACGAGCAGTACTTC. Residues: CASSPERGHEQYF.

This clone occurred once. V gene TRBV6-6 combines with J gene TRBJ2-7; D is undetermined. Trimming removed 5 bases from V and 2 bases from J, with 16 bases in between. Germline V lookup: CDR1 MNHNY, CDR2 SVGAGI (reference sequence). CDR3 size: 15 residues. CDR3 in amino acids: CASSPPTGTTYEQYF. DNA of the CDR3: TGTGCCAGCAGTCCGCCAACGGGTACAACCTACGAGCAGTACTTC.

The chain is built from TRBV7-2 and TRBJ2-1; 11 nucleotides match TRBD2. Per the germline V gene, CDR1 is SGHTA and CDR2 is FQGNSA. The CDR3 runs to 16 residues. The V and J ends lost 4 bases and 4 bases, in that order; junction bases with no gene match: 6. The CDR3 reads CASSYTGTSGYNEQFF. The CDR3 DNA follows: TGTGCCAGCAGCTACACCGGGACTAGCGGTTACAATGAGCAGTTCTTC.

This chain joins TRBV4-3 and TRBJ2-3, with TRBD2 identical over 10 bases. V gave up 4 bases and J gave up 4 bases; unmatched junction bases: 8. The CDR3 is made up of 16 amino acids. Germline CDR1 and CDR2: LGHNA and YSLEER. CDR3 sequence: CASSRERAGGADTQYF. The CDR3 region has the DNA TGCGCCAGCAGCCGCGAACGAGCGGGAGGGGCAGATACGCAGTATTTT.

The chain links TRBV7-2 to TRBJ2-5; D unresolved. This CDR3 is built from 15 residues. Germline V lookup: CDR1 SGHTA, CDR2 FQGNSA. Trimming removed 0 bases from V and 5 bases from J, with 13 bases in between. The CDR3 is CASSLAITGAETQYF. The CDR3 bases are TGTGCCAGCAGCTTAGCCATCACGGGTGCGGAGACCCAGTACTTC. Full variable domain (outside the CDR3, taken from reference TRBV7-2 and TRBJ2-5): GAGVSQSPSNKVTEKGKDVELRCDPISGHTALYWYRQSLGQGLEFLIYFQGNSAPDKSGLPSDRFSAERTGGSVSTLTIQRTQQEDSAVYLCASSLAITGAETQYFGPGTRLLVL.

The rearrangement links TRBV13 to TRBJ2-7; 10 bases line up with TRBD2. CDR1 and CDR2 from the germline V gene are PRHDT and FYEKMQ (reference sequence). The CDR3 is 14 amino acids. V shed 6 bases, J shed 5 bases, and the junction held 7 bases outside the gene matches. This CDR3 is CASSLAGADNEQYF. The CDR3 nucleotides are TGTGCCAGCAGTCTAGCGGGAGCGGATAACGAGCAGTACTTC.